Listed below are T cell receptor beta chains from one sample, sequenced in a study of T cells in Graves' hyperthyroidism and ophthalmopathy. TCRdb itself ran the multiplex PCR reads through MiXCR, one entry per CDR3 protein. The sample lists 300,000 to 400,000 distinct CDR3 sequences, more than 11% occurring once. Sequencing was performed on blood. The receptor set was obtained from a woman in her twenties or thirties with Graves' hyperthyroidism. Both conserved end residues are part of each CDR3. The D gene is left open where the match is weak. Size tells how often a clone was seen (once, few, many) or the class of an expanded clone, and some rows leave it out.

TRBJ2-2	many	TRBV28	.	TGTGCCAGCAGTACAGGCAATGTGGGGGAGCTGTTTTTT	CASSTGNVGELFF
TRBJ1-1	once	TRBV7-4	.	TGTGCCAGCAGCTCTGGTGGATGGGAAGCTTTCTTT	CASSSGGWEAFF
TRBJ1-5	many	TRBV2	.	TGTGCCAGCAGTGAGATCGGGGCGAATCAGCCCCAGCATTTT	CASSEIGANQPQHF
TRBJ2-5	few	TRBV6-1	TRBD2	TGTGCCAGCAGCCCGTCCCCACTAGCGGGTCCTATCGAGACCCAGTACTTC	CASSPSPLAGPIETQYF
TRBJ2-3	.	TRBV20-1	TRBD2	TGCAGTGCCCTACATTTTTTAGCGGGAGACACCACAGATACGCAGTATTTT	CSALHFLAGDTTDTQYF
TRBJ1-2	many	TRBV28	.	TGTGCCAGCAGTTTTTACGGGGACTTGGTCTTCGGCTACACCTTC	CASSFYGDLVFGYTF
TRBJ2-1	.	TRBV25-1	.	TGTGCCAGCAGTGAGGTCGAATCGCTAGGTCTTGAGCAGTTCTTC	CASSEVESLGLEQFF
TRBJ1-5	many	TRBV2	TRBD1	TGTGCCAGCAGTGGGCGACAGGGAAATCAGCCCCAGCATTTT	CASSGRQGNQPQHF
TRBJ2-7	.	TRBV28	.	TGTGCCAGCAGCCGATCCGGGACGAAGCGCTACGAGCAGTACTTC	CASSRSGTKRYEQYF
TRBJ2-1	.	TRBV11-2	.	TGTGCCAGCAGCCCCGACGCGAAGGTCTACAATGAGCAGTTCTTC	CASSPDAKVYNEQFF
TRBJ2-3	many	TRBV11-2	.	TGTGCCAGCAGCTCGCAGGAGGTGGGCACAGATACGCAGTATTTT	CASSSQEVGTDTQYF
TRBJ2-7	.	TRBV11-2	TRBD2	TGTGCCAGCAGCCTATTCTCGCGGGAGCCCCACGAGCAGTACTTC	CASSLFSREPHEQYF
TRBJ1-2	few	TRBV27	.	TGTGCCAGCAGCGTACGACGGAACTATGGCTACACCTTC	CASSVRRNYGYTF
TRBJ2-1	many	TRBV20-1	.	TGCAGTGCTCCCCGGGGCCTAAACTCCTACAATGAGCAGTTCTTC	CSAPRGLNSYNEQFF
TRBJ2-3	.	TRBV29-1	TRBD2	TGCAGCTCAATAGCGGGAAAGTCTTGGGCTAGCACAGATACGCAGTATTTT	CSSIAGKSWASTDTQYF
TRBJ1-6	few	TRBV15	TRBD1	TGTGCCACCAGCAGAGGAACAGGGGAAAGTTCACCCCTCCACTTT	CATSRGTGESSPLHF
TRBJ2-7	.	TRBV30	TRBD1	TGTGCCTGGCGCTTCCGGGACAGCGGAGTGTACGAGCAGTACTTC	CAWRFRDSGVYEQYF
TRBJ2-2	.	TRBV19	.	TGTGCCAGTAGGCACGGACTCGATAGGCCCGGGGAGCTGTTTTTT	CASRHGLDRPGELFF
TRBJ2-5	.	TRBV20-1	.	TGCAGTGCGAGGAGGAGGGGGAGGCGGGTCGGAGAGACCCAGTACTTC	CSARRRGRRVGETQYF
TRBJ1-3	many	TRBV28	.	TGTGCCAGCGGTGACCCGCCACCATCCGGAAACACCATATATTTT	CASGDPPPSGNTIYF
TRBJ2-1	many	TRBV3-1	.	TGTGCCAGCAGCCAAGAGGACGGTGGATGGGACCGAAATGAGCAGTTCTTC	CASSQEDGGWDRNEQFF
TRBJ1-5	few	TRBV28	.	TGTGCCAGCAGTTTCTCAGTGACGAGACAGCCCCAGCATTTT	CASSFSVTRQPQHF
TRBJ2-3	.	TRBV6-1	TRBD2	TGTGCCAGCACCCAACTAGCGGGAGATACCACAGGTACGCAGTATTTT	CASTQLAGDTTGTQYF
TRBJ2-7	many	TRBV20-1	TRBD1	TGCAGTGCTAGACCCCTCGACAGGGAAAGGGCCTACGAGCAGTACTTC	CSARPLDRERAYEQYF
TRBJ2-1	many	TRBV2	TRBD2	TGTGCCAGCAGTGAAGGCGGGAGGGCCGCTGAGCAGTTCTTC	CASSEGGRAAEQFF
TRBJ1-5	few	TRBV12-3/TRBV12-4	.	TGTGCCAGCAGTTTAGCTGCTCAGCCCCAGCATTTT	CASSLAAQPQHF
TRBJ1-1	few	TRBV9	.	TGTGCCAGCAGCGGGGCCCCGGGAATCGGAGCTTTCTTT	CASSGAPGIGAFF
TRBJ2-2	.	TRBV18	.	TGTGCCAGCTCACCACCGGGCCGATGGAACACCGGGGAGCTGTTTTTT	CASSPPGRWNTGELFF
TRBJ1-1	many	TRBV11-2	.	TGTGCCAGCAGCTTTCGACAACGGGCTTTCTTT	CASSFRQRAFF
TRBJ2-1	.	TRBV7-2	TRBD2	TGTGCCAGCAGCCCAGGACTAGCGGAGTACAATGAGCAGTTCTTC	CASSPGLAEYNEQFF
TRBJ2-7	many	TRBV6-2/TRBV6-3	.	TGTGCCAGCAAGTCGTCAGAGTCTTGGTCCCACGAGCAGTACTTC	CASKSSESWSHEQYF
TRBJ2-7	many	TRBV28	.	TGTGCCAGCAGTTCCGAAAGTCAGCCCCTCTCCTACGAGCAGTACTTC	CASSSESQPLSYEQYF
TRBJ2-4	.	TRBV6-1	.	TGTGCCAGCAGGGTACCTCTAGCCAAAAACATTCAGTACTTC	CASRVPLAKNIQYF
TRBJ1-2	.	TRBV20-1	TRBD1	TGCAGTGCTAGATTGAATCAGGGGGCGTACTATGGCTTCACCTTC	CSARLNQGAYYGFTF
TRBJ2-3	many	TRBV13	.	TGTGCCAGCAGCTTACTAAATACGCAGTATTTT	CASSLLNTQYF
TRBJ2-5	few	TRBV20-1	TRBD1	TGCAGTGCTAAAAGACAGGGGGGAGAGACCCAGTACTTC	CSAKRQGGETQYF
TRBJ2-4	.	TRBV18	TRBD2	TGTGCCAGCTCACCCGAATGGGCTAGCGGGAGAAACATTCAGTACTTC	CASSPEWASGRNIQYF
TRBJ2-3	few	TRBV20-1	TRBD2	TGCAGTGCTAGAGGCGGGAGGCTCCGGGTGGATACGCAGTATTTT	CSARGGRLRVDTQYF
TRBJ2-6	few	TRBV6-1	TRBD1	TGTGCCATCAGTCGACAGGGGGCGGCGGGCCAGGGGTTCTTAAACGTCCTGACTTTC	CAISRQGAAGQGFLNVLTF
TRBJ2-5	.	TRBV20-1	.	TGCAGAGAAGGGGAGACCCAGTACTTC	CREGETQYF
TRBJ2-1	.	TRBV29-1	.	TGCAGCGGGCGACGAAGTACACTCGTCAATGAGCAGTTCTTC	CSGRRSTLVNEQFF
TRBJ2-1	.	TRBV6-2/TRBV6-3	.	TGTGCCAGCAGCCCGGGACTGGGGGTATTCGAGCAGTTCTTC	CASSPGLGVFEQFF
TRBJ2-5	many	TRBV12-3/TRBV12-4	TRBD1	TGTGCCAGCAGTTTAGACGTGACAGGGGGCCAAGAGACCCAGTACTTC	CASSLDVTGGQETQYF
TRBJ1-1	.	TRBV6-1	.	TGTGCCAGCGGAAAAACCGGGACAAAAGCTTTCTTT	CASGKTGTKAFF
TRBJ1-1	many	TRBV6-1	.	TGTGCCAGCAGTCTCCCCCGGGACACTGAAGCTTTCTTT	CASSLPRDTEAFF
TRBJ2-3	many	TRBV2	TRBD2	TGTGCCAGCAGAGGGACTAGCGGTAGCACAGATACGCAGTATTTT	CASRGTSGSTDTQYF
TRBJ2-7	few	TRBV24-1	.	TGTGCCACCAGTGACGGCGGGACTGAAGAGCAGTACTTC	CATSDGGTEEQYF
TRBJ1-2	few	TRBV4-1	.	TGCGCCAGCAGCCAAGAAATCCGGGACATCGACAACTATGGCTACACCTTC	CASSQEIRDIDNYGYTF
TRBJ2-1	few	TRBV29-1	.	TGCAGCGTTGTAAGGGGGGCAACCTCCAATGAGCAGTTCTTC	CSVVRGATSNEQFF